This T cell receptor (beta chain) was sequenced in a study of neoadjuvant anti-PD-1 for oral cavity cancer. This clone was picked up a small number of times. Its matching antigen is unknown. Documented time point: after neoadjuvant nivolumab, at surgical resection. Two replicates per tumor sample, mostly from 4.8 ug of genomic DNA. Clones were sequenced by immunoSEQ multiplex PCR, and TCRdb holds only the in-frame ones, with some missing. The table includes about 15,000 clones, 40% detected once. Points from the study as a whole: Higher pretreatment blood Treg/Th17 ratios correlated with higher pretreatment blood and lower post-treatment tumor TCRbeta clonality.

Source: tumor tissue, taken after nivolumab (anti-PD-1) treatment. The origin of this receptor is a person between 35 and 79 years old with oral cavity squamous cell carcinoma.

In nucleotides, the CDR3 is TGTGCCAGCAGCACTCGCACCTCGGCAGGGGGGCTGAGCACCGGGGAGCTGTTTTTT. Protein product: CASSTRTSAGGLSTGELFF. This chain joins TRBV7-6 and TRBJ2-2; a weak D match, TRBD1 (7 bases). The germline CDR1 and CDR2 sequences are SGHVS and FNYEAQ. The germline V and J ends were trimmed by 5 bases and 4 bases, with 26 bases remaining between them. The CDR3 spans 19 residues.